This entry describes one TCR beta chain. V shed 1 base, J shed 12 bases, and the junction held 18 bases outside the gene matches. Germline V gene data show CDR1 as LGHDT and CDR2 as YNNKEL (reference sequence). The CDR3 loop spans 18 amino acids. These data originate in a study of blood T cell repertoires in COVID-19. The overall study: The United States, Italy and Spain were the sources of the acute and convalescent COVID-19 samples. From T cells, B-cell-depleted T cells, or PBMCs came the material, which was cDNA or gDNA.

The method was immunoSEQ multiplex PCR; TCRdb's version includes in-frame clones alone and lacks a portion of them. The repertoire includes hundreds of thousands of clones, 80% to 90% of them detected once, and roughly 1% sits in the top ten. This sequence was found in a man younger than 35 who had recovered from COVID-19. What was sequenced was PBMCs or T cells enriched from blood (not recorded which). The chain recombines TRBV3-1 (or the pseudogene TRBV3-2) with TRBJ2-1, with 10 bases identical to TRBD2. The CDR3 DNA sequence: TGTGCCAGCAGCCAAGCCCTAGCGGGAGATTTTATTCGGAGTCGGCAGTTCTTC. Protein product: CASSQALAGDFIRSRQFF.